Listed below are T cell receptor beta chains from one sample, sequenced in a study of blood T cells in healthy people across ages. Via MiXCR, TCRdb re-called the 5' RACE reads, giving one row per CDR3 protein. Of 1 million to 1.2 million distinct CDR3 sequences listed, more than 30% are singletons. Input material: blood. The receptors originated from a young man in good health. Both conserved end residues are part of each CDR3. The order of the fields is J gene, clone size, V gene, CDR3 length, D gene, CDR3 protein, CDR3 DNA. The D gene is left open where the match is weak. The size field is filled for only some rows; it gives once, few, many or a size class.

>TRBJ2-2|-|TRBV9|15|-
CASSVMGEVAGELFF
TGTGCCAGCAGCGTAATGGGGGAGGTTGCCGGGGAGCTGTTTTTT
>TRBJ1-2|-|TRBV20-1|11|-
CSAFAWDGYTF
TGCAGTGCTTTTGCGTGGGATGGCTACACCTTC
>TRBJ2-3|many|TRBV4-1|15|-
CASSHQGTSPDTQYF
TGCGCCAGCAGCCACCAGGGGACTTCGCCAGATACGCAGTATTTT
>TRBJ1-4|-|TRBV19|14|-
CASSDLDVDEKLFF
TGTGCCAGTAGTGACTTGGACGTGGACGAAAAACTGTTTTTT
>TRBJ2-4|-|TRBV19|11|-
CASSIGDIQYF
TGTGCCAGTAGTATAGGCGACATTCAGTACTTC
>TRBJ1-2|many|TRBV29-1|13|TRBD1
CSVMTGAFYGYTF
TGCAGCGTGATGACAGGGGCTTTTTATGGCTACACCTTC
>TRBJ1-4|-|TRBV7-9|13|-
CASSLVTGEKLFF
TGTGCCAGCAGCTTAGTAACCGGGGAAAAACTGTTTTTT
>TRBJ1-1|-|TRBV10-3|12|-
CAIGEEYTEAFF
TGTGCCATCGGTGAGGAGTACACTGAAGCTTTCTTT
>TRBJ2-5|-|TRBV5-1|15|TRBD2
CASSLKPSGNNEQYF
TGCGCCAGCAGCTTGAAGCCTAGCGGCAACAATGAGCAGTACTTC
>TRBJ1-1|few|TRBV9|15|TRBD1
CASSVSGQGHTEAFF
TGTGCCAGCAGCGTCTCGGGACAGGGGCACACTGAAGCTTTCTTT
>TRBJ1-6|-|TRBV7-3|15|TRBD1
CASSKTGVVNSPLHF
TGTGCCAGCAGCAAAACAGGGGTAGTAAATTCACCCCTCCACTTT
>TRBJ1-4|-|TRBV7-9|15|-
CASSGLATTNEKLFF
TGTGCCAGCAGCGGGCTGGCGACAACTAATGAAAAACTGTTTTTT
>TRBJ2-4|-|TRBV2|13|-
CASSGHSKNPQYF
TGTGCCAGCAGTGGCCATTCTAAAAATCCACAGTACTTC
>TRBJ2-2|-|TRBV20-1|12|-
CSASASTGELFF
TGCAGTGCGTCGGCGTCCACCGGGGAGCTGTTTTTT
>TRBJ1-4|-|TRBV25-1|14|TRBD1
CASSETGKSEKLFF
TGTGCCAGCAGTGAGACAGGGAAAAGTGAAAAACTGTTTTTT
>TRBJ2-1|many|TRBV20-1|13|TRBD2
CSARAPLAGEQFF
TGCAGTGCTAGAGCCCCCCTAGCGGGTGAGCAGTTCTTC
>TRBJ1-2|-|TRBV9|12|-
CASSVIGGGYTF
TGTGCCAGCAGCGTCATTGGAGGTGGCTACACCTTC
>TRBJ2-5|few|TRBV20-1|12|TRBD2
CSAQGGQETQYF
TGCAGTGCTCAGGGAGGGCAAGAGACCCAGTACTTC
>TRBJ2-5|-|TRBV6-5|14|-
CASSRDYNQETQYF
TGTGCCAGCAGCCGCGACTATAACCAAGAGACCCAGTACTTC
>TRBJ1-1|-|TRBV13|14|-
CASSPGTQNTEAFF
TGTGCCAGCAGCCCCGGGACACAGAACACTGAAGCTTTCTTT
>TRBJ2-1|few|TRBV4-1|16|TRBD2
CASSQEISGGFLPQFF
TGCGCCAGCAGCCAAGAAATAAGCGGGGGTTTTCTACCGCAGTTCTTC
>TRBJ2-5|-|TRBV10-3|13|TRBD2
CAISGTSLETQYF
TGTGCCATCAGTGGGACTAGCTTGGAGACCCAGTACTTC
>TRBJ1-2|-|TRBV4-1|17|TRBD1
CASRTAWRTGTNYGYTF
TGCGCCAGTAGGACTGCATGGAGGACAGGGACTAACTATGGCTACACCTTC
>TRBJ2-2|few|TRBV12-3/TRBV12-4|17|-
CASSPLLGRDWAGELFF
TGTGCCAGCAGTCCATTGTTGGGCAGGGACTGGGCCGGGGAGCTGTTTTTT
>TRBJ2-1|-|TRBV2|11|-
CASSVGNEQLF
TGTGCCAGCAGTGTCGGGAATGAGCAGTTATTC
>TRBJ2-7|-|TRBV7-2|15|TRBD2
CVSSLVPAGEDEQYF
TGTGTCAGCAGCTTAGTCCCAGCGGGGGAAGACGAGCAGTACTTC
>TRBJ1-5|-|TRBV6-6|15|TRBD1
CASSRTTGTQQPQHF
TGTGCCAGCAGTAGAACGACAGGGACGCAACAGCCCCAGCATTTT
>TRBJ1-2|-|TRBV2|14|-
CASSEGTDFYGSTF
TGTGCCAGCAGTGAAGGAACGGATTTCTATGGCTCCACCTTC
>TRBJ1-1|few|TRBV4-1|13|-
CASSLGLATEAFF
TGCGCCAGCAGCTTGGGGTTGGCCACTGAAGCTTTCTTT
>TRBJ1-2|-|TRBV20-1|13|-
CSAREPRSYGYTF
TGCAGTGCTAGAGAGCCCAGAAGCTATGGCTACACCTTC
>TRBJ1-4|-|TRBV5-4|14|-
CASSLRDINEKLFF
TGTGCCAGCAGCTTACGGGATATAAATGAAAAACTGTTTTTT
>TRBJ2-3|-|TRBV6-5|14|-
CASNDRAPGDTQYF
TGTGCCAGCAACGACAGAGCCCCTGGGGATACGCAGTATTTT
>TRBJ2-1|-|TRBV7-8|16|TRBD2
CASSRTGTSGRNEQFF
TGTGCCAGCAGCCGGACCGGGACTAGCGGGAGAAATGAGCAGTTCTTC
>TRBJ2-5|-|TRBV6-2/TRBV6-3|12|-
CASSYEVETQYF
TGTGCCAGCAGTTACGAGGTAGAGACCCAGTACTTC
>TRBJ1-1|-|TRBV21-1|15|-
CASSKCKPLNTEAFF
TGTGCCAGCAGCAAATGTAAACCCCTGAACACTGAAGCTTTCTTT
>TRBJ2-1|-|TRBV7-9|15|-
CASSLSASAGGEQFF
TGTGCCAGCAGCTTATCAGCTAGCGCGGGCGGGGAGCAGTTCTTC
>TRBJ2-5|-|TRBV20-1|13|-
CSAGDSPQETQYF
TGCAGTGCGGGCGACAGCCCCCAAGAGACCCAGTACTTC
>TRBJ2-3|-|TRBV7-9|20|TRBD1
CASSLAVPVPPDRGTDTQYF
TGTGCCAGCAGCTTAGCGGTTCCTGTACCTCCGGACAGGGGTACAGATACGCAGTATTTT
>TRBJ1-1|-|TRBV29-1|14|TRBD1
CSVQRSVQGTEAFF
TGCAGCGTCCAACGCTCCGTACAGGGGACTGAAGCTTTCTTT
>TRBJ1-4|few|TRBV20-1|14|TRBD1
CSPNPDRGDEKLFF
TGCAGCCCAAATCCGGACAGGGGGGATGAAAAACTGTTTTTT
>TRBJ2-5|-|TRBV18|17|TRBD1
CASSPQYGQGEEETQYF
TGTGCCAGCTCACCTCAATACGGACAGGGGGAGGAAGAGACCCAGTACTTC
>TRBJ2-2|few|TRBV7-9|16|-
CASTQGDLINTGELFF
TGTGCCAGCACCCAAGGAGACCTAATAAACACCGGGGAGCTGTTTTTT